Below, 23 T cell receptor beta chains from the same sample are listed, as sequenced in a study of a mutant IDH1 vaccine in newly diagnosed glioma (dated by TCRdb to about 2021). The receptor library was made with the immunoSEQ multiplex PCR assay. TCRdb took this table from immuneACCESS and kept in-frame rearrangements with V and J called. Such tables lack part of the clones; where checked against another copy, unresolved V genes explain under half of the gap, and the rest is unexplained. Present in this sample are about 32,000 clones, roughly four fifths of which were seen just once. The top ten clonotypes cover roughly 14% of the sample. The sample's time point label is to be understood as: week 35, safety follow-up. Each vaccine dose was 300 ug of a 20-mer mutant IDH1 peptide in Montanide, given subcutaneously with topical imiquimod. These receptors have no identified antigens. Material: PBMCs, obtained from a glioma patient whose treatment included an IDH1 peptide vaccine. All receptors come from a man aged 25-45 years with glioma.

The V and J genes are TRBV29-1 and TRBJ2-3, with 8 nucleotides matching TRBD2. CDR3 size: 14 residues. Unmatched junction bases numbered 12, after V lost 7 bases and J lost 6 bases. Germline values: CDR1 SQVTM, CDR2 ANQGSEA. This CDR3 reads CSGGLAGWGDTQYF. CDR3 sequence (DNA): TGCAGCGGGGGGCTAGCGGGCTGGGGGGATACGCAGTATTTT.

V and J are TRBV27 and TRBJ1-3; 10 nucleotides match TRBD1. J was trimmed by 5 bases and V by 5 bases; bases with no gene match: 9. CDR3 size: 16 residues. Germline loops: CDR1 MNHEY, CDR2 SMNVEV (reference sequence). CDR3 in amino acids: CASSLIGTGDRNTIYF. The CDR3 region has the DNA TGTGCCAGCAGTCTTATCGGGACAGGGGATCGAAACACCATATATTTT.

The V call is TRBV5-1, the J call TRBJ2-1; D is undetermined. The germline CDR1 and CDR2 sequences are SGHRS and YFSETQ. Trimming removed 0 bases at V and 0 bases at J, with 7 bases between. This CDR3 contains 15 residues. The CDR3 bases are TGCGCCAGCAGCTTGGACCTGAGCTCCTACAATGAGCAGTTCTTC. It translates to CASSLDLSSYNEQFF.

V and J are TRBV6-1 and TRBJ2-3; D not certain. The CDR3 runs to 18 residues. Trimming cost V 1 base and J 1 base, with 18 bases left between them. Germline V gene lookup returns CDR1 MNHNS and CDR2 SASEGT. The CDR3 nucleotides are TGTGCCAGCAGTGAAGTGTCGTCGGCGCTCTTCGGCACAGATACGCAGTATTTT. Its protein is CASSEVSSALFGTDTQYF.

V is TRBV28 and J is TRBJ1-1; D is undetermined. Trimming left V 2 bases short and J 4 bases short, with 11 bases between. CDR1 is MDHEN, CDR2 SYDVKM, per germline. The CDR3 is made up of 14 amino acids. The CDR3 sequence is CASSLGPGGTEAFF. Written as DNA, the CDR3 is TGTGCCAGCAGTTTAGGCCCAGGTGGCACTGAAGCTTTCTTT.

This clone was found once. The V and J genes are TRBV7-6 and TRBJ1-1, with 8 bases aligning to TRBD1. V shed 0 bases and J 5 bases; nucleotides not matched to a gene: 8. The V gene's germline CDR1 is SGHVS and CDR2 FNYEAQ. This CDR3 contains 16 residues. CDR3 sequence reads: CASSLALGQGGTEAFF. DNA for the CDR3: TGTGCCAGCAGCTTAGCCCTAGGACAGGGTGGTACTGAAGCTTTCTTT.

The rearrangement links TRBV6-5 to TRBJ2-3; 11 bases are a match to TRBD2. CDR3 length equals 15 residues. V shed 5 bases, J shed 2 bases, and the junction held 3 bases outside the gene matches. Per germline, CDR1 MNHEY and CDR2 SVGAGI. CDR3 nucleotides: TGTGCCAGCAGTAGACTAGCGGGATTCACAGATACGCAGTATTTT. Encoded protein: CASSRLAGFTDTQYF.

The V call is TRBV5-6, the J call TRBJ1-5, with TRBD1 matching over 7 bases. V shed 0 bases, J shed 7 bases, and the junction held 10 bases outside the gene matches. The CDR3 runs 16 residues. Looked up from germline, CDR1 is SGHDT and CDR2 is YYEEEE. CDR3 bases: TGTGCCAGCAGCTTGGGTGGTACAGGGGTGGGCCAGCCCCAGCATTTT. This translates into CASSLGGTGVGQPQHF.

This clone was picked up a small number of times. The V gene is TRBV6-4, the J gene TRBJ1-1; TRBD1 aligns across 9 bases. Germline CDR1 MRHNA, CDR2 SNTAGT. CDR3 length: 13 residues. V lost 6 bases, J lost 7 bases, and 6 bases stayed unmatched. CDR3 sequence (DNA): TGTGCCAGCAGCCCGGGACAGGGACTTGAAGCTTTCTTT. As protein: CASSPGQGLEAFF.

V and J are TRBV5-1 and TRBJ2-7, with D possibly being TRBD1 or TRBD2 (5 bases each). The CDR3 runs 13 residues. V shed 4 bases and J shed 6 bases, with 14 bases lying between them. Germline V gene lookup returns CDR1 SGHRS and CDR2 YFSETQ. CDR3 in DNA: TGCGCCAGCAGCCTAGTGGAGAGGGGCGAGCAGTACTTC. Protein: CASSLVERGEQYF.

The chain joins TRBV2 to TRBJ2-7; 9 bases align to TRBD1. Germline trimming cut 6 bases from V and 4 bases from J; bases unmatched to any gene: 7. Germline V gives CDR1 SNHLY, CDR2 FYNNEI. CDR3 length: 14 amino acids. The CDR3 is CASSGQGKGYEQYF. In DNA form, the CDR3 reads TGTGCCAGCAGCGGACAGGGGAAGGGGTACGAGCAGTACTTC.

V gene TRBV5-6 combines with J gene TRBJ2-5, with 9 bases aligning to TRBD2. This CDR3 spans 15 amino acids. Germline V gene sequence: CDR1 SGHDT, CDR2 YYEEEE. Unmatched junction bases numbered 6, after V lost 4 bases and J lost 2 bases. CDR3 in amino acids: CASSHETSGQETQYF. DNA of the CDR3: TGTGCCAGCAGCCACGAGACTAGCGGTCAAGAGACCCAGTACTTC.

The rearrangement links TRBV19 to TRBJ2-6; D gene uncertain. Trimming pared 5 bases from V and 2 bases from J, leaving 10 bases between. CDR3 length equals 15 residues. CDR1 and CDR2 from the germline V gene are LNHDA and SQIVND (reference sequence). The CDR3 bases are TGTGCCAGTAGTTTTGGGATTACTGGGGCCAACGTCCTGACTTTC. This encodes CASSFGITGANVLTF.

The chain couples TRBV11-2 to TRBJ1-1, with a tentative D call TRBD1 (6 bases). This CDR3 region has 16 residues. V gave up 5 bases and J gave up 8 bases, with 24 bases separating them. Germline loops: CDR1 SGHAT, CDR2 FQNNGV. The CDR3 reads CASSIRQFAAQGEAFF. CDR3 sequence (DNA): TGTGCCAGCAGCATAAGACAGTTTGCGGCCCAGGGGGAAGCTTTCTTT.

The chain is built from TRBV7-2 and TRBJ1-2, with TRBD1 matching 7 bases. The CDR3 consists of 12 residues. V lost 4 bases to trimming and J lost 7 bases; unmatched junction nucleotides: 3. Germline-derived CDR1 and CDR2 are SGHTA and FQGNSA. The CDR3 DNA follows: TGTGCCAGCAGCTCAGGGGGATTTGGCTACACCTTC. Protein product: CASSSGGFGYTF. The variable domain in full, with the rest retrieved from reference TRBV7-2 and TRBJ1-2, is GAGVSQSPSNKVTEKGKDVELRCDPISGHTALYWYRQSLGQGLEFLIYFQGNSAPDKSGLPSDRFSAERTGGSVSTLTIQRTQQEDSAVYLCASSSGGFGYTFGSGTRLTVV.

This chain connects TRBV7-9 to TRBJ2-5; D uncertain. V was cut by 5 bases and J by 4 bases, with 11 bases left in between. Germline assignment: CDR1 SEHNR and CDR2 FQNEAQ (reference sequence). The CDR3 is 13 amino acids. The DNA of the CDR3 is TGTGCCAGCAGCCCCATGGGCCGAGAGACCCAGTACTTC. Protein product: CASSPMGRETQYF.

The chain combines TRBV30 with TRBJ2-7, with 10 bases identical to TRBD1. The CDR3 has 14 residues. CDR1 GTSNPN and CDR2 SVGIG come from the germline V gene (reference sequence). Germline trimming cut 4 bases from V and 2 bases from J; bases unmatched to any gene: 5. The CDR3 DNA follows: TGTGCCTGGATGTACGGGACAGGGGCCTACGAGCAGTACTTC. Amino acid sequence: CAWMYGTGAYEQYF.

The CDR3 here is CASIKGQGGNEQYF. The DNA of the CDR3 is TGTGCCAGCATCAAGGGACAGGGGGGTAACGAGCAGTACTTC. V gene TRBV6-1 combines with J gene TRBJ2-7, with 11 bases aligning to TRBD1. The CDR3 runs 14 residues. Germline lookup yields CDR1 MNHNS and CDR2 SASEGT. The V and J ends lost 7 bases and 5 bases, in that order; junction bases with no gene match: 7.

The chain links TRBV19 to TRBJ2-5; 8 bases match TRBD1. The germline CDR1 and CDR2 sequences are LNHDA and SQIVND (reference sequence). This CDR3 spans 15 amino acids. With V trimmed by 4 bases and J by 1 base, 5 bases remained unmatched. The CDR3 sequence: CASSTGGQGQETQYF. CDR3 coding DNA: TGTGCCAGTAGTACGGGTGGACAGGGCCAAGAGACCCAGTACTTC.

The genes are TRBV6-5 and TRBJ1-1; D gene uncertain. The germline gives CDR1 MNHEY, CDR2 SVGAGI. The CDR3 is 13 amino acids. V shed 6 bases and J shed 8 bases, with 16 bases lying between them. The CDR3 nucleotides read TGTGCCAGCAGCTACGTCTCGCTGGGGGAAGCTTTCTTT. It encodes CASSYVSLGEAFF.

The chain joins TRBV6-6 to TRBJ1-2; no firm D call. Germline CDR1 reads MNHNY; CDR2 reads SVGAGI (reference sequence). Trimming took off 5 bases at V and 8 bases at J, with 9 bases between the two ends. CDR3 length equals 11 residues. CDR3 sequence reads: CASSPDKGYTF. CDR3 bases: TGTGCCAGCAGTCCAGACAAGGGCTACACCTTC.

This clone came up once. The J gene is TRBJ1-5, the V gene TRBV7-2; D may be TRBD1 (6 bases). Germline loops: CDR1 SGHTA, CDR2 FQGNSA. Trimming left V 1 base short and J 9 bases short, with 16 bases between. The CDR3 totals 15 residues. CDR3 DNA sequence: TGTGCCAGCAGCTTAGAAGGTAGTTGGGGGCCGCCCCAGCATTTT. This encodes CASSLEGSWGPPQHF.

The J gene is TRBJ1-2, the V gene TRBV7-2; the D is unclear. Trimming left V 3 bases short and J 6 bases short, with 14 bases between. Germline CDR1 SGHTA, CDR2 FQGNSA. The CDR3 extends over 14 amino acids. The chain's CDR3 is CASSFDLPLDGYTF. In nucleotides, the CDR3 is TGTGCCAGCAGCTTCGACCTCCCCTTAGATGGCTACACCTTC.